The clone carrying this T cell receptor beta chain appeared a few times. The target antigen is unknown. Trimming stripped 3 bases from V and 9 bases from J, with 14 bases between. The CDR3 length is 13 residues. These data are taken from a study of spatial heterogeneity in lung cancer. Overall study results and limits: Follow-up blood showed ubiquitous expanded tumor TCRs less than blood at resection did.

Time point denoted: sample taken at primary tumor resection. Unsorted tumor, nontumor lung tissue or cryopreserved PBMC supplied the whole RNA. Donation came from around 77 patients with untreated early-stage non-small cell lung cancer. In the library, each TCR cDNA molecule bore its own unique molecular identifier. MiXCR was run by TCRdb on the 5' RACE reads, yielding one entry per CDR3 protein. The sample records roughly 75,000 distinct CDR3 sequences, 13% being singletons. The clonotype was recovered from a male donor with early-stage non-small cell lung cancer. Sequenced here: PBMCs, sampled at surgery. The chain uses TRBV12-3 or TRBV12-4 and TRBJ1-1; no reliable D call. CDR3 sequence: CASSFDDGSKAFF. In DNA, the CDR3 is TGTGCCAGCAGTTTTGATGACGGATCAAAAGCTTTCTTT.